One and the same sample provided the 17 T cell receptor beta chains below, sequenced in a study of blood T cells in healthy people across ages. It was with a sample-barcoded 5' primer and a J-beta primer mix that a second PCR of about 7 to 12 cycles was run. TCRdb called the 5' RACE reads again in MiXCR, with one record for every CDR3 protein. The sample has some 320,000 distinct CDR3 sequences; 25% to 30% are singletons. What was sequenced was blood. All receptors come from an older woman in good health.

In regard to this clonotype: At one end, the junction sequence differs from germline, possibly due to a read error. V and J are TRBV20-1 and TRBJ2-1; possible D gene TRBD2, 5 bases. The germline V gene encodes CDR1 DFQATT and CDR2 SNEGSKA (reference sequence). The CDR3 has 13 amino acids. CDR3 in amino acids: CGADRTTLAEQFF. The CDR3 DNA sequence: TGCGGTGCTGATCGAACGACTTTAGCGGAGCAGTTCTTC.

This chain links TRBV2 with TRBJ2-3; D might be TRBD2 (6 bases). The CDR3 runs to 16 residues. The V end lost 2 bases, the J end lost 3 bases, and 15 bases lay between the germline ends. Germline V gene data show CDR1 as SNHLY and CDR2 as FYNNEI. Here the CDR3 DNA reads TGTGCCAGCAGTGAACTGAGACTAGTTCTAACAGATACGCAGTATTTT. Its protein is CASSELRLVLTDTQYF.

This clonotype was detected only a few times. This chain uses TRBV5-4 with TRBJ2-3; D tentatively fits TRBD1 or TRBD2 (5 bases each). CDR3 length: 15 amino acids. CDR1 and CDR2 from the germline V gene are SGHNT and YYREEE (reference sequence). Trimming shortened V by 4 bases and J by 2 bases, and 14 bases separated the two germline ends. This CDR3 is CASSPRGSPTDTQYF. CDR3 in DNA: TGTGCCAGCAGCCCGAGGGGAAGCCCCACAGATACGCAGTATTTT.

The chain couples TRBV20-1 to TRBJ2-5, with D possibly being TRBD1 (6 bases). Germline values: CDR1 DFQATT, CDR2 SNEGSKA (reference sequence). The length of the CDR3 is 14 residues. Trimming cost V 5 bases and J 0 bases, with 13 bases left between them. Here the CDR3 reads CSACTGHHQETQYF. CDR3 DNA sequence: TGCAGTGCTTGCACAGGGCACCACCAAGAGACCCAGTACTTC.

The V call is TRBV20-1, the J call TRBJ1-1; no clear D gene. V shed 3 bases and J shed 2 bases, with 7 bases lying between them. Germline loops: CDR1 DFQATT, CDR2 SNEGSKA (reference sequence). The CDR3 sequence is 12 residues long. The DNA of the CDR3 is TGCAGTGCTAGTGAGGGCAACACTGAAGCTTTCTTT. Protein: CSASEGNTEAFF.

The chain joins TRBV29-1 to TRBJ1-4; the match to TRBD1 covers 7 bases. The CDR3 contains 13 residues. In germline, CDR1 is SQVTM, CDR2 ANQGSEA. The V gene end was trimmed by 4 bases and the J gene end by 8 bases; junction bases not matched to a gene: 7. The CDR3 nucleotides read TGCAGCGTTGGTCGGCAGGGGGGCGAAAAACTGTTTTTT. It translates to CSVGRQGGEKLFF.

In its sample, this clonotype was seen a few times. The DNA of the CDR3 is TGTGCCAGCAGTTACCAGGGCAATCAGCCCCAGCATTTT. Translated, it gives CASSYQGNQPQHF. The rearrangement joins TRBV6-6 to TRBJ1-5; D ambiguous. The CDR3 contains 13 residues. Germline-derived CDR1 and CDR2 are MNHNY and SVGAGI (reference sequence). The germline V and J ends were trimmed by 2 bases and 2 bases, with 4 bases remaining between them.

This clonotype has just a few counts. V gene TRBV28 combines with J gene TRBJ2-5; 9 bases align to TRBD2. The trim removed 4 bases at V and 4 bases at J, leaving 4 bases unmatched. CDR3 length: 14 residues. The germline V gene encodes CDR1 MDHEN and CDR2 SYDVKM. The CDR3 bases are TGTGCCAGCAGTTCGATAGCGGGAGTAGAGACCCAGTACTTC. As protein: CASSSIAGVETQYF.

This clonotype was seen just once. This chain links TRBV27 with TRBJ1-5; tentatively, D is TRBD1 or TRBD2 (5 bases each). The DNA end is a closer match to TRBJ2-3, so the J assignment may be wrong. Germline CDR1 MNHEY, CDR2 SMNVEV (reference sequence). The CDR3 length is 17 residues. The CDR3 loop reads CASSPRDPGAGNQPQYF. CDR3 nucleotides: TGTGCCAGCAGTCCCCGGGACCCCGGAGCAGGCAATCAGCCCCAGTATTTT.

The chain combines TRBV20-1 with TRBJ2-7; TRBD2 aligns across 7 bases. Looked up from germline, CDR1 is DFQATT and CDR2 is SNEGSKA (reference sequence). J lost 4 bases, V lost 0 bases, and 6 bases had no gene match. This CDR3 is 14 amino acids long. The CDR3 loop is CSARDGRFLYEQYF. CDR3 DNA sequence: TGCAGTGCTAGAGACGGGAGGTTTTTATACGAGCAGTACTTC.

This clonotype was recorded at least ten times. J is TRBJ2-1 and V is TRBV6-2 or TRBV6-3; 8 bases line up with TRBD2. From germline, CDR1 is MNHEY and CDR2 SVGEGT. V lost 6 bases to trimming and J lost 7 bases; unmatched junction nucleotides: 11. The CDR3 is made up of 15 amino acids. The CDR3 protein is CASSLGGAGENEQFF. The CDR3 DNA is TGTGCCAGCAGCCTCGGAGGAGCGGGAGAGAATGAGCAGTTCTTC.

This chain connects TRBV7-9 to TRBJ2-6; 8 positions agree with TRBD1. V dropped 5 bases and J dropped 4; count of bases not matched to a gene: 13. In germline, CDR1 is SEHNR, CDR2 FQNEAQ (reference sequence). This CDR3 has 18 residues. The CDR3 DNA follows: TGTGCCAGCAGCCCTCCCCGGACAGGGCTTGCCGGGGCCAACGTCCTGACTTTC. Amino acid sequence: CASSPPRTGLAGANVLTF. Full variable domain (missing parts from reference TRBV7-9 and TRBJ2-6): DTGVSQNPRHKITKRGQNVTFRCDPISEHNRLYWYRQTLGQGPEFLTYFQNEAQLEKSRLLSDRFSAERPKGSFSTLEIQRTEQGDSAMYLCASSPPRTGLAGANVLTFGAGSRLTVL.

The gene calls are TRBV12-3 or TRBV12-4 and TRBJ2-4; 8 bases are shared with TRBD1. Trimming removed 2 bases from V and 2 bases from J; junction bases left unmatched: 5. The CDR3 extends over 16 amino acids. The CDR3 sequence is CASSLPQGATKNIQYF. As DNA, the CDR3 is TGTGCCAGCAGTTTACCCCAGGGGGCTACCAAAAACATTCAGTACTTC.

This clonotype was detected a few times. The chain links TRBV7-2 to TRBJ2-4; D assignment may be TRBD1 or TRBD2 (6 bases each). Germline V gives CDR1 SGHTA, CDR2 FQGNSA. The CDR3 sequence is 16 residues long. V was pared by 1 base and J by 2 bases, with 12 bases between. This CDR3 reads CASSLGSGASKNIQYF. In DNA form, the CDR3 reads TGTGCCAGCAGCTTAGGCTCGGGGGCGTCCAAAAACATTCAGTACTTC. The full variable domain, rest sourced from reference TRBV7-2 and TRBJ2-4, is GAGVSQSPSNKVTEKGKDVELRCDPISGHTALYWYRQSLGQGLEFLIYFQGNSAPDKSGLPSDRFSAERTGGSVSTLTIQRTQQEDSAVYLCASSLGSGASKNIQYFGAGTRLSVL.

The sample holds a few counts of this clonotype. The genes are TRBV27 and TRBJ1-6; D is perhaps TRBD1 (5 bases). Germline V CDR1 and CDR2: MNHEY, SMNVEV (reference sequence). The germline V and J ends were trimmed by 7 bases and 9 bases, with 13 bases remaining between them. The CDR3 loop spans 13 amino acids. CDR3 amino acids: CASKRQPTSPLHF. The CDR3 bases are TGTGCCAGCAAGAGACAGCCGACTTCACCCCTCCACTTT.

This clonotype was recorded a few times. This rearrangement joins TRBV28 to TRBJ2-5; 9 nucleotides line up with TRBD1. Looked up from germline, CDR1 is MDHEN and CDR2 is SYDVKM. Trimming took 5 bases from V and 5 from J; bases not matched to a gene: 6. CDR3 length: 14 amino acids. CDR3 amino acids: CASSNRGLRETQYF. The CDR3 bases are TGTGCCAGCAGTAACAGGGGGCTGCGGGAGACCCAGTACTTC.

This clonotype was found a few times. J is TRBJ2-5 and V is TRBV20-1; no reliable D call. Per the germline V gene, CDR1 is DFQATT and CDR2 is SNEGSKA (reference sequence). Between the trimmed V and J ends, which lost 4 bases and 3 bases, there was a span of 12 bases. The CDR3 spans 13 residues. The CDR3 nucleotides read TGCAGTGCTACATCACCTCAGGAAGAGACCCAGTACTTC. This translates into CSATSPQEETQYF.